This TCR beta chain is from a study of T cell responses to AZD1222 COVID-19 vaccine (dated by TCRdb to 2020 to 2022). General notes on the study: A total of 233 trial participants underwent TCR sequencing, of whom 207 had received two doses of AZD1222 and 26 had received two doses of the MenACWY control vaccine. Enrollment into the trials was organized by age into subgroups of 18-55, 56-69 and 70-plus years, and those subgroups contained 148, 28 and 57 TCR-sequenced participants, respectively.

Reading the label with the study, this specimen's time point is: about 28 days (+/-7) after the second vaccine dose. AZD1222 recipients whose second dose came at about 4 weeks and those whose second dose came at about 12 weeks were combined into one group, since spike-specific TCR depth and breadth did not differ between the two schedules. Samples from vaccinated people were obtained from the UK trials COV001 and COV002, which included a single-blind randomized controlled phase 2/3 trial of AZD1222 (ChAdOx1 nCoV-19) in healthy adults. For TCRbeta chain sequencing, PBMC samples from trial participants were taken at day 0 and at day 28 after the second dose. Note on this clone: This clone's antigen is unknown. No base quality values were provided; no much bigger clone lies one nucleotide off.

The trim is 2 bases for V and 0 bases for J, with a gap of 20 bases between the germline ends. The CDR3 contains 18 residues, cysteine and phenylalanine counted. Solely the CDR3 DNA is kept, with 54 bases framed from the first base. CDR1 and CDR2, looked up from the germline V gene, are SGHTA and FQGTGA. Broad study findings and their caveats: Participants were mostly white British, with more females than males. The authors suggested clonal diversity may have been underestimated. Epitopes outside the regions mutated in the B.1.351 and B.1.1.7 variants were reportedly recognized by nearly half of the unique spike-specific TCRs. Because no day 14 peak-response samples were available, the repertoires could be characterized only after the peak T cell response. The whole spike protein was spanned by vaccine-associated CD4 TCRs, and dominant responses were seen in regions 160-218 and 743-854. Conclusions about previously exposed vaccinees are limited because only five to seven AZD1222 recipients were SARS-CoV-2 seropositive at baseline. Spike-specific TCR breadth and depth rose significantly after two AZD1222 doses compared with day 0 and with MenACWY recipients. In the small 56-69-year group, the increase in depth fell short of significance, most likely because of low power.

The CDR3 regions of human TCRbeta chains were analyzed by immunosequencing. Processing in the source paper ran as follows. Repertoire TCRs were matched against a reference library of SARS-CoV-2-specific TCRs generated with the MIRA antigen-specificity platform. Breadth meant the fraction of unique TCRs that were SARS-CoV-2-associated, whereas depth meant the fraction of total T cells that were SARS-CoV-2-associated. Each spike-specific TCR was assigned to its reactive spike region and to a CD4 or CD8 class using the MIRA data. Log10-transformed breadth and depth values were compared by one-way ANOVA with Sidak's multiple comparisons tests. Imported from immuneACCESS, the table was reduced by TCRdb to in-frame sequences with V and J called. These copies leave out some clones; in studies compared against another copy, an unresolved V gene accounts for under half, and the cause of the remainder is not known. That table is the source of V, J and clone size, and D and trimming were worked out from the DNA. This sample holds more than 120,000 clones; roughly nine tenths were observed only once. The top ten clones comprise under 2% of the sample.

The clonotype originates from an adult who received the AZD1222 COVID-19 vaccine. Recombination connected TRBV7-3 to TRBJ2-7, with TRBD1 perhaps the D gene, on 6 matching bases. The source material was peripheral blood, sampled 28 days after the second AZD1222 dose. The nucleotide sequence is TGTGCCAGCAGCTTAGGGGCCTCCACCGGGACAACCTCCTACGAGCAGTACTTC. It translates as CASSLGASTGTTSYEQYF.